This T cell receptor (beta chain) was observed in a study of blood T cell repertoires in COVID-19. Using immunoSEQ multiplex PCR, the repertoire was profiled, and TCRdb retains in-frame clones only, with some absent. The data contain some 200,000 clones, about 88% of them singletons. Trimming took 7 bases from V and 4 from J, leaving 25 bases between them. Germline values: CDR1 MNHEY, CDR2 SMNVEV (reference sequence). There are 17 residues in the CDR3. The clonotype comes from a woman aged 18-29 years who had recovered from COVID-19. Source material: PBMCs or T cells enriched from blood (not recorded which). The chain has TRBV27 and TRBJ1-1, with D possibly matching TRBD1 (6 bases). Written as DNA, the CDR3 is TGTGCCAGCACCGGCCCCCCGACAGGTCCTGGGGTCACTGAAGCTTTCTTT. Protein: CASTGPPTGPGVTEAFF.